Listed here is a single T cell receptor (beta chain). Antigen unknown. The germline V and J ends were trimmed by 2 bases and 0 bases, with 8 bases remaining between them. The CDR3 is 14 residues long. Germline V lookup: CDR1 MNHEY, CDR2 SVGAGI. Treatment denoted: approximately 9-day PBMC culture with coronavirus spike peptide pools or control peptides (ViraFEST assay). This sample was taken from a study of vaccination and CD4 T cells after COVID-19. Study overall: After nasal swab PCR-confirmed SARS-CoV-2, roughly 10 convalescents had mild disease and one severe.

Findings and caveats of the study: Counts of SARS-CoV-2-reactive clonotypes had a median that went from approximately 21 to 40, a nonsignificant change.

Cultured CD4+ T cell DNA underwent sequencing with the Oncomine TCR Beta short-read assay. From cultured CD4+ T cells, genomic DNA was extracted. TCRdb processed the PCR reads anew with MiXCR; each CDR3 protein has one entry. The table has approximately 12,000 distinct CDR3 sequences, 25% to 35% seen once. The TCR originated in a human donor who had recovered from COVID-19. Sequenced material: CD4+ T cells from blood, cultured in vitro, taken after SARS-CoV-2 vaccination. The J gene is TRBJ2-7, the V gene TRBV6-5, with D unclear. CDR3 residues: CASSYRRLSYEQYF. CDR3 sequence (DNA): TGTGCCAGCAGTTACCGGCGCCTCTCCTACGAGCAGTACTTC.